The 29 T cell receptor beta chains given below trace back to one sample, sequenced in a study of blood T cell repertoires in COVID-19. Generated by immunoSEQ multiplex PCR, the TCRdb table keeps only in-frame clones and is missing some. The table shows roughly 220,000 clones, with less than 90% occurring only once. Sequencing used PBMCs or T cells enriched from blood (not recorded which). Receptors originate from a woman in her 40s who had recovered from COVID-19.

CDR3 sequence reads: CASSAPGSNEQFF. The CDR3 nucleotides read TGTGCCAGCAGTGCGCCCGGGAGTAATGAGCAGTTCTTC. This sequence joins TRBV25-1 and TRBJ2-1; possible D gene TRBD2, 6 bases. V was pared by 4 bases and J by 7 bases, with 11 bases between. The germline V gene has CDR1 MGHDK and CDR2 SYGVNS. This CDR3 spans 13 amino acids. The full variable domain, completed using reference TRBV25-1 and TRBJ2-1, is EADIYQTPRYLVIGTGKKITLECSQTMGHDKMYWYQQDPGMELHLIHYSYGVNSTEKGDLSSESTVSRIRTEHFPLTLESARPSHTSQYLCASSAPGSNEQFFGPGTRLTVL.

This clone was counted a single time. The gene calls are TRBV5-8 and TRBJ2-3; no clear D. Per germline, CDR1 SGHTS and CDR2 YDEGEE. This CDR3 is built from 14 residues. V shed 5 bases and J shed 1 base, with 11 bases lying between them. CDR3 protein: CASSSTWGTDTQYF. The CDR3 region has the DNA TGTGCCAGCAGTTCGACATGGGGCACAGATACGCAGTATTTT.

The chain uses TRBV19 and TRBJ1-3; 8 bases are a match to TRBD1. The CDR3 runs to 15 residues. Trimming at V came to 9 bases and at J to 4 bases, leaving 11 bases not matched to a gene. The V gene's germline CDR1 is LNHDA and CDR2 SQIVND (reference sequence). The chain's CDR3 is CASKGQGARGNTIYF. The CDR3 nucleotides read TGTGCCAGCAAAGGGCAGGGGGCGCGCGGAAACACCATATATTTT.

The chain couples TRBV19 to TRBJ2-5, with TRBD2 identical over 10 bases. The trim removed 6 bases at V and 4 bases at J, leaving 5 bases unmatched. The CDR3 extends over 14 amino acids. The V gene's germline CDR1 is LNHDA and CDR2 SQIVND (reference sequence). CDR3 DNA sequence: TGTGCCAGTAGCGGGACTAGCGTTTTAGAGACCCAGTACTTC. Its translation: CASSGTSVLETQYF.

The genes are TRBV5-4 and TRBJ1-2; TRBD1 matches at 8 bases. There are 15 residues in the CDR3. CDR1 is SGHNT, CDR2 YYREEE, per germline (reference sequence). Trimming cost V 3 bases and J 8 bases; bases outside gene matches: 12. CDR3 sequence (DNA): TGTGCCAGCAGCTCCTCAGGACAGGGAATTGGCGGCTACACCTTC. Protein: CASSSSGQGIGGYTF.

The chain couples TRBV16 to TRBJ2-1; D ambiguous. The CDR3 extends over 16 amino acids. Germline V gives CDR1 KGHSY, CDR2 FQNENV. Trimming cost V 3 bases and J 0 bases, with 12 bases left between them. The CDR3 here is CASSHLRSSSYNEQFF. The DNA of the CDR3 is TGTGCCAGCAGCCATTTGCGGAGCAGCTCCTACAATGAGCAGTTCTTC.

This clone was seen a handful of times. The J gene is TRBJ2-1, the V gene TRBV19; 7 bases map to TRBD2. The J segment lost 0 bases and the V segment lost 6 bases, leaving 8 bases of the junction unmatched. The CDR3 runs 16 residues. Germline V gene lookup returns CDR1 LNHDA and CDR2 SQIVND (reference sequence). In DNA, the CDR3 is TGTGCCAGTAGGGGCGGGAGCACCCGCTCCTACAATGAGCAGTTCTTC. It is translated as CASRGGSTRSYNEQFF.

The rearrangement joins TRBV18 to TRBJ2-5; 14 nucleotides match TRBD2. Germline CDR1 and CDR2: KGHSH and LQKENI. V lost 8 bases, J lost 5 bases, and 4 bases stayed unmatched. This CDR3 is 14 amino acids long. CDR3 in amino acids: CASGTSGRLETQYF. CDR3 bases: TGTGCCAGCGGGACTAGCGGGAGACTTGAGACCCAGTACTTC.

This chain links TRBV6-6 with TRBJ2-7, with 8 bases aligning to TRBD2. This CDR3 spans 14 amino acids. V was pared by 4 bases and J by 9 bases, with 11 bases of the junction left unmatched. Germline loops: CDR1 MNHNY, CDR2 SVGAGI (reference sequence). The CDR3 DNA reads TGTGCCAGCAGTTCTAGCGGGCAAACAGCGGGGCAGTACGTC. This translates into CASSSSGQTAGQYV.

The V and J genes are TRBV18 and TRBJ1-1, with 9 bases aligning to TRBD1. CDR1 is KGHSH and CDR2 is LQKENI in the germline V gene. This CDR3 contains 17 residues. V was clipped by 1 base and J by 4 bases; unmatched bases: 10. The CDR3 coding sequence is TGTGCCAGCTCACCACTTCAAGGGACAGGGTTAAGCACTGAAGCTTTCTTT. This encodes CASSPLQGTGLSTEAFF.

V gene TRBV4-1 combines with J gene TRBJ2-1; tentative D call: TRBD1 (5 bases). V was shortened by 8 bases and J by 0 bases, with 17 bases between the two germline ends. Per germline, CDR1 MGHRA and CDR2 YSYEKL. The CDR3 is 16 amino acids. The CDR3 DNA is TGCGCCAGCCAGCCAGGGTCCGGCTACTCCTACAATGAGCAGTTCTTC. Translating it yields CASQPGSGYSYNEQFF.

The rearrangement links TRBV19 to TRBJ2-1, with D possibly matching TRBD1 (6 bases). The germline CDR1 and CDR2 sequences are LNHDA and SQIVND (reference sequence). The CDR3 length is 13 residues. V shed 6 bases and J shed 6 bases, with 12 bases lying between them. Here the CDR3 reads CASRDRRSNEQFF. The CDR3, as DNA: TGTGCCAGTAGAGACAGGAGGTCCAATGAGCAGTTCTTC.

The CDR3 region has the DNA TGTGCCAGAAGCTCGGGACTAGCGCACTACGAGCAGTACGTC. This encodes CARSSGLAHYEQYV. The rearrangement joins TRBV5-3 to TRBJ2-7; 10 nucleotides align to TRBD2. TRBV5-3 is given ORF status, its function remaining uncertain. V gave up 3 bases and J gave up 3 bases; unmatched junction bases: 3. The CDR3 sequence is 14 residues long.

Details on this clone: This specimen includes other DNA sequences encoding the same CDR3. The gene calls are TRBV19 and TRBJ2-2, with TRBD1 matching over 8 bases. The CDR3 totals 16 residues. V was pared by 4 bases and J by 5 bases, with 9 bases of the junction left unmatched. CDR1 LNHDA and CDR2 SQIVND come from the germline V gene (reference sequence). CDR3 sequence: CASSRGQGAGTGELFF. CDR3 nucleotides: TGTGCCAGTAGTAGAGGCCAGGGGGCTGGTACCGGGGAGCTGTTTTTT. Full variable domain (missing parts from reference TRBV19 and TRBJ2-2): DGGITQSPKYLFRKEGQNVTLSCEQNLNHDAMYWYRQDPGQGLRLIYYSQIVNDFQKGDIAEGYSVSREKKESFPLTVTSAQKNPTAFYLCASSRGQGAGTGELFFGEGSRLTVL.

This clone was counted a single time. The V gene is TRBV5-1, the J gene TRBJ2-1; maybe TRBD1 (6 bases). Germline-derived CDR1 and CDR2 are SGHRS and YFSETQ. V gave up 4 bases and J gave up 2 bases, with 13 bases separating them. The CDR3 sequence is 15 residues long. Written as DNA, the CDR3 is TGCGCCAGCAGCCCGCGGACAGCCACCTACAATGAGCAGTTCTTC. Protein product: CASSPRTATYNEQFF. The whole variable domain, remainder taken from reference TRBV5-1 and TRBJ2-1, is KAGVTQTPRYLIKTRGQQVTLSCSPISGHRSVSWYQQTPGQGLQFLFEYFSETQRNKGNFPGRFSGRQFSNSRSEMNVSTLELGDSALYLCASSPRTATYNEQFFGPGTRLTVL.

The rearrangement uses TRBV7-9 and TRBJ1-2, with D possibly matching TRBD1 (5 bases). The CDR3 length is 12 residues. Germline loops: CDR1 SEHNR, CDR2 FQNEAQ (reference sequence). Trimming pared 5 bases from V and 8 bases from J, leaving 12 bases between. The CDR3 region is CASSSRVEGYTF. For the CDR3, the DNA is TGTGCCAGCAGCAGCAGGGTGGAGGGCTACACCTTC.

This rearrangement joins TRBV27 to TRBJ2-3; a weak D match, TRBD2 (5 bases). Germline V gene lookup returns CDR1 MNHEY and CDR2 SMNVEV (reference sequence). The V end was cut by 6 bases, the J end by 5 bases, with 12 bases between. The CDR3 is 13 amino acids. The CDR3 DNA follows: TGTGCCAGCAGCGGTCTAGCAGAAGATACGCAGTATTTT. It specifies CASSGLAEDTQYF.

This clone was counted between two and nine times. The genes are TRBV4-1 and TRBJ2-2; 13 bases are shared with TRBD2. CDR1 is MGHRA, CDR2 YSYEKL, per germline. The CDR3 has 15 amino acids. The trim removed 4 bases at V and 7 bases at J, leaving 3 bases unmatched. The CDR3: CASSPGLAGVGELFF. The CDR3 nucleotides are TGCGCCAGCAGCCCTGGACTAGCGGGAGTCGGGGAGCTGTTTTTT.

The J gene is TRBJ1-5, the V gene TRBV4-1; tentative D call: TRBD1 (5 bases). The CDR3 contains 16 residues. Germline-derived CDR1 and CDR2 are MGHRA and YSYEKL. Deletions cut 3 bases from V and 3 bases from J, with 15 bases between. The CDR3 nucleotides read TGCGCCAGCAGCCAGGCAGTTGGGGCTATCAATCAGCCCCAGCATTTT. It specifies CASSQAVGAINQPQHF.

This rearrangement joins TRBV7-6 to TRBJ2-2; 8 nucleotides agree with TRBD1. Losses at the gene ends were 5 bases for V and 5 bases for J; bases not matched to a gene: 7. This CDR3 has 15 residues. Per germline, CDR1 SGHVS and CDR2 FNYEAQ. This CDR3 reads CASSTDTGGTGELFF. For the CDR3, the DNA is TGTGCCAGCAGCACAGATACAGGGGGAACCGGGGAGCTGTTTTTT. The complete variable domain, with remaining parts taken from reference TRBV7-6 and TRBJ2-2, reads GAGVSQSPRYKVTKRGQDVALRCDPISGHVSLYWYRQALGQGPEFLTYFNYEAQQDKSGLPNDRFSAERPEGSISTLTIQRTEQRDSAMYRCASSTDTGGTGELFFGEGSRLTVL.

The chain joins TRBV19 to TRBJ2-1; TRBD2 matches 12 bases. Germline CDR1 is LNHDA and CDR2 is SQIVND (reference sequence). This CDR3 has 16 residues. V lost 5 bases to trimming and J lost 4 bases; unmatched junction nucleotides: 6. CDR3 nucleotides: TGTGCCAGTAGTCCCAGGACTAGCGGGGCTTACAATGAGCAGTTCTTC. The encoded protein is CASSPRTSGAYNEQFF.

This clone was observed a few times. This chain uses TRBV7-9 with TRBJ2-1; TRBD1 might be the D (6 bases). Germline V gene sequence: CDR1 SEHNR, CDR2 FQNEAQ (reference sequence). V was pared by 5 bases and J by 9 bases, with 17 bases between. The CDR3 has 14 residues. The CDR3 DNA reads TGTGCCAGCAGCCCAGGGGTGCCTGGAAGTGAGCAGTTCTTC. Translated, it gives CASSPGVPGSEQFF.

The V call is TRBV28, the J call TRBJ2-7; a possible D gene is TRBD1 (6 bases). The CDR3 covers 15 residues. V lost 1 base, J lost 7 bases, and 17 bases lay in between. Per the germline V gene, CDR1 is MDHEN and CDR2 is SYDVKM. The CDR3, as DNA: TGTGCCAGCAGTTTATCCAGACAGGTCTTGAGGGAGCAGTACTTC. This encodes CASSLSRQVLREQYF. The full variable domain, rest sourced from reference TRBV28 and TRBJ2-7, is DVKVTQSSRYLVKRTGEKVFLECVQDMDHENMFWYRQDPGLGLRLIYFSYDVKMKEKGDIPEGYSVSREKKERFSLILESASTNQTSMYLCASSLSRQVLREQYFGPGTRLTVT.

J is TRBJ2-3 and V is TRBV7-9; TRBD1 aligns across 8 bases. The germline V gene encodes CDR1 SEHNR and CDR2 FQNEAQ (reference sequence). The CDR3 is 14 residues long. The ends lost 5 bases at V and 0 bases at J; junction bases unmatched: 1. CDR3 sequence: CASSRDRSTDTQYF. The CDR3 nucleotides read TGTGCCAGCAGCAGGGACAGGAGCACAGATACGCAGTATTTT.

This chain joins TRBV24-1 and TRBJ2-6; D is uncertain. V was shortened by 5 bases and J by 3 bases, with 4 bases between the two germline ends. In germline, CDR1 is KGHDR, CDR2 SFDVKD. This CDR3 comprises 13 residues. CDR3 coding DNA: TGTGCCACCAGTGGAGGTGGGGCCAACGTCCTGACTTTC. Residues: CATSGGGANVLTF.

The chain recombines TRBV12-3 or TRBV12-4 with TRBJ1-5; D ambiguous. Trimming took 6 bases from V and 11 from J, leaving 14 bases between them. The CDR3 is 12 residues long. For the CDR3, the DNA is TGTGCCAGCAGCTACAGCCTAATCTCCCAGCATTTT. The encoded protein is CASSYSLISQHF.

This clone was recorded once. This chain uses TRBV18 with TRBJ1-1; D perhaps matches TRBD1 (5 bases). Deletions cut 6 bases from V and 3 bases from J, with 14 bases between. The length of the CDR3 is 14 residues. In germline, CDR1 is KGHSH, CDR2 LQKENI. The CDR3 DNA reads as TGTGCCAGCTCCTTAAACGGGGGGGACACTGAAGCTTTCTTT. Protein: CASSLNGGDTEAFF.

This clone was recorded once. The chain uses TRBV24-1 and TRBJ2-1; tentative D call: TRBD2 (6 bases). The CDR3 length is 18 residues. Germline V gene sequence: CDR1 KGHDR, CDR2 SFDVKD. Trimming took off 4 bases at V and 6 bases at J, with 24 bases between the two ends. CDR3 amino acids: CATSDVGRGETLGNEQFF. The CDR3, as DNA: TGTGCCACCAGTGACGTGGGGCGGGGAGAGACGTTGGGCAATGAGCAGTTCTTC.

CDR3 nucleotides: TGCGCCAGCAGCTCTGGACAGACAACTAATGAAAAACTGTTTTTT. It codes for CASSSGQTTNEKLFF. V gene TRBV4-1 combines with J gene TRBJ1-4, with D tentatively TRBD1 (6 bases). This CDR3 is 15 amino acids long. V was clipped by 5 bases and J by 0 bases, with 10 bases between them. The germline gives CDR1 MGHRA, CDR2 YSYEKL.